This T cell receptor (beta chain) emerged from a study of a mutant IDH1 vaccine in newly diagnosed glioma. Study-level information: Treated patients had a mean age of around 40 years and a sex split that was around 60% male and roughly 40% female.

V was pared by 4 bases and J by 6 bases, with 16 bases between. The V gene's germline CDR1 is MGHRA and CDR2 YSYEKL. The CDR3 covers 14 residues. Comment on this clone: The antigen is not known.

Described time point: week 35, safety follow-up. Doses comprised 300 ug of mutant IDH1 20-mer peptide each, plus topical imiquimod. All eight of the vaccinations patients received fell in weeks 1, 3, 5, 7, 11, 15, 19 and 23. Libraries were prepared by immunoSEQ multiplex PCR; TCRdb keeps only in-frame clonotypes and omits some of them. This table has under 60,000 clones, roughly four fifths appearing once. Specimen: PBMCs, collected from a glioma patient whose treatment included an IDH1 peptide vaccine. The receptor's source is a man between 40 and 49 years old with glioma. V is TRBV4-1 and J is TRBJ2-7; D not resolved. This CDR3 is CASSLTIRAFEQYF. Here the CDR3 DNA reads TGCGCCAGCAGCCTCACTATCCGGGCCTTCGAGCAGTACTTC.